The 8 T cell receptor beta chains listed next were all sequenced from one sample in a study of beta chain features in type 1 diabetes. Study findings and constraints: People with Type 1 diabetes carried modestly yet significantly shorter TCRB CDR3s in all four CD4+ subsets.

The antigens for these receptors are not known. The sequenced template was cDNA made from the entire isolated RNA. Libraries were prepared by immunoSEQ multiplex PCR; TCRdb keeps only in-frame clonotypes and omits some of them. The sample holds a few hundred thousand clones, approximately 15% seen once. The sample was naive CD4+ T cells from blood. Receptor source: a man aged 25 to 45 with type 1 diabetes.

The chain employs TRBV5-4 and TRBJ2-2; 11 bases align to TRBD1. This CDR3 comprises 17 residues. Germline loops: CDR1 SGHNT, CDR2 YYREEE (reference sequence). J was trimmed by 2 bases and V by 3 bases; bases with no gene match: 6. The CDR3 region has the DNA TGTGCCAGCAGCTCCGCCGGGACAGGGGGTAACACCGGGGAGCTGTTTTTT. Protein product: CASSSAGTGGNTGELFF. The variable domain in full, with the rest retrieved from reference TRBV5-4 and TRBJ2-2, is ETGVTQSPTHLIKTRGQQVTLRCSSQSGHNTVSWYQQALGQGPQFIFQYYREEENGRGNFPPRFSGLQFPNYSSELNVNALELDDSALYLCASSSAGTGGNTGELFFGEGSRLTVL.

The CDR3 loop reads CSVEETANQPQHF. CDR3 bases: TGCAGCGTTGAAGAGACAGCAAATCAGCCCCAGCATTTT. V is TRBV29-1 and J is TRBJ1-5; D is perhaps TRBD1 (5 bases). The CDR3 consists of 13 residues. With 0 bases removed from V and 4 bases from J, the gap between germline ends came to 7 bases. Per the germline V gene, CDR1 is SQVTM and CDR2 is ANQGSEA.

The CDR3 nucleotides are TGTGCCAGCAGCGGCACAGGGGTGAACACTGAAGCTTTCTTT. Protein: CASSGTGVNTEAFF. The chain carries TRBV7-2 and TRBJ1-1, with TRBD1 matching over 7 bases. The germline V gene encodes CDR1 SGHTA and CDR2 FQGNSA. This CDR3 comprises 14 residues. V was pared by 5 bases and J by 0 bases, with 3 bases of the junction left unmatched. Combining the CDR3 with reference TRBV7-2 and TRBJ1-1 gives the whole variable domain GAGVSQSPSNKVTEKGKDVELRCDPISGHTALYWYRQSLGQGLEFLIYFQGNSAPDKSGLPSDRFSAERTGGSVSTLTIQRTQQEDSAVYLCASSGTGVNTEAFFGQGTRLTVV.

This clone was picked up a small number of times. The chain is built from TRBV30 and TRBJ1-6; D is unresolved. This CDR3 spans 14 amino acids. Germline CDR1 and CDR2: GTSNPN and SVGIG (reference sequence). Trimming pared 7 bases from V and 3 bases from J, leaving 13 bases between. CDR3 sequence (DNA): TGTGCCTCGACCCGGGAATTCTATAATTCACCCCTCCACTTT. The encoded protein is CASTREFYNSPLHF.

The chain links TRBV5-6 to TRBJ2-7, with D maybe TRBD1 (5 bases). Per germline, CDR1 SGHDT and CDR2 YYEEEE. This CDR3 is 13 amino acids long. V lost 4 bases and J lost 3, with 11 bases in between. The CDR3 spells CASSRRDSYEQYF. The CDR3 coding sequence is TGTGCCAGCAGCCGCCGTGACAGCTACGAGCAGTACTTC.

This chain joins TRBV4-1 and TRBJ1-2; 10 nucleotides match TRBD1. CDR3 length equals 15 residues. V lost 4 bases, J lost 7 bases, and 9 bases stayed unmatched. Germline-derived CDR1 and CDR2 are MGHRA and YSYEKL. The CDR3 protein is CASSLYSGTGVGYTF. Written as DNA, the CDR3 is TGCGCCAGCAGCCTCTATTCCGGGACAGGGGTTGGCTACACCTTC.

This chain joins TRBV5-6 and TRBJ2-3; TRBD2 agrees at 7 bases. Looked up from germline, CDR1 is SGHDT and CDR2 is YYEEEE. J was trimmed by 2 bases and V by 2 bases; bases with no gene match: 2. The CDR3 sequence is 14 residues long. The CDR3 is CASSLLAYTDTQYF. In DNA form, the CDR3 reads TGTGCCAGCAGCTTACTAGCGTACACAGATACGCAGTATTTT.

This chain joins TRBV7-2 and TRBJ1-5; 8 positions agree with TRBD1. Trimming took 4 bases from V and 5 from J; bases not matched to a gene: 4. The CDR3 is made up of 14 amino acids. Germline V gives CDR1 SGHTA, CDR2 FQGNSA. The CDR3 DNA reads as TGTGCCAGCAGCTCCGACAGGGGATATCAGCCCCAGCATTTT. Protein product: CASSSDRGYQPQHF.